Each of the 23 T cell receptor beta chains below was sequenced from the same sample in a study of T-cell reconstitution after alpha-beta-depleted transplantation in children. Molecular barcoding with unique molecular identifiers was used for the TCRbeta library. A single record per CDR3 protein comes from TCRdb applying MiXCR to the PCR reads. The sample holds a few hundred thousand distinct CDR3 sequences, 25% to 30% seen once. The specimen comprised PBMCs, sampled before TCRalphabeta/CD19-depleted stem cell transplant. The receptors shown here come from a boy younger than two with Wiskott-Aldrich syndrome, due to receive a stem cell transplant.

This chain uses TRBV7-2 with TRBJ2-3, with 10 bases aligning to TRBD2. This CDR3 is 16 amino acids long. The V and J ends lost 5 bases and 2 bases, in that order; junction bases with no gene match: 7. Germline CDR1 SGHTA, CDR2 FQGNSA. CDR3 DNA sequence: TGTGCCAGCAGCCGGCCTAGCGGGAGCCCCACAGATACGCAGTATTTT. Residues: CASSRPSGSPTDTQYF.

V usage is TRBV7-6 and J usage is TRBJ2-7; 14 bases agree with TRBD2. Trimming took 5 bases from V and 7 from J; bases not matched to a gene: 7. This CDR3 is built from 15 residues. Germline V CDR1 and CDR2: SGHVS, FNYEAQ. CDR3 residues: CASSPGTSGSWEQYF. The CDR3 region has the DNA TGTGCCAGCAGCCCCGGGACTAGCGGGAGTTGGGAGCAGTACTTC.

The sample holds a few counts of this clonotype. V gene TRBV5-1 combines with J gene TRBJ2-5, with a tentative D call TRBD1 (6 bases). V lost 3 bases and J lost 4, with 16 bases in between. The CDR3 has 15 residues. In germline, CDR1 is SGHRS, CDR2 YFSETQ. The CDR3 reads CASSYSQGRGETQYF. The CDR3 DNA reads TGCGCCAGCAGCTATTCACAGGGTCGTGGAGAGACCCAGTACTTC.

The chain is built from TRBV5-1 and TRBJ2-1; 12 bases are shared with TRBD2. CDR3 length: 16 amino acids. Germline-derived CDR1 and CDR2 are SGHRS and YFSETQ. V lost 2 bases and J lost 7; bases outside the gene matches: 7. The CDR3 DNA is TGCGCCAGCAGCTTCCCTAGCGGGAGGGCTGAGAATGAGCAGTTCTTC. It codes for CASSFPSGRAENEQFF.

This clonotype was counted between two and nine times. The chain recombines TRBV7-3 with TRBJ2-3, with 8 bases that match TRBD2. Trimming at V came to 5 bases and at J to 6 bases, leaving 10 bases not matched to a gene. This CDR3 region has 15 residues. Germline loops: CDR1 SGHTA, CDR2 FQGTGA. This CDR3 reads CASSPHSGMEDTQYF. The CDR3 DNA sequence: TGTGCCAGCAGCCCCCATAGCGGGATGGAGGATACGCAGTATTTT.

The CDR3 DNA sequence: TGCGCCAGCAGCTTGGCCGGATCTAGCGGGAGCGAAGAGACCCAGTACTTC. Amino acid sequence: CASSLAGSSGSEETQYF. The chain couples TRBV5-1 to TRBJ2-5; 10 bases agree with TRBD2. The CDR3 runs to 17 residues. With V trimmed by 0 bases and J by 3 bases, 8 bases remained unmatched. Germline V CDR1 and CDR2: SGHRS, YFSETQ.

In its sample, this clonotype was seen a few times. The chain employs TRBV5-1 and TRBJ2-1, with 9 nucleotides matching TRBD1. Germline V gives CDR1 SGHRS, CDR2 YFSETQ. There are 17 residues in the CDR3. Trimming cost V 9 bases and J 4 bases; bases outside gene matches: 17. CDR3 in DNA: TGCGCCACCAAAGGGGGGAACACGGGACAGGGATACAATGAGCAGTTCTTC. Residues: CATKGGNTGQGYNEQFF.

This clonotype came up many times. V gene TRBV5-1 combines with J gene TRBJ2-2; D is uncertain. Germline CDR1 SGHRS, CDR2 YFSETQ. This CDR3 has 13 residues. The V end lost 4 bases, the J end lost 5 bases, and 9 bases lay between the germline ends. The CDR3 reads CASSVYGTGELFF. The CDR3 coding sequence is TGCGCCAGCAGCGTATATGGAACCGGGGAGCTGTTTTTT.

The CDR3 DNA sequence: TGTGCCAGCAGTAAACAGGGGGCTAGAAGCAATCAGCCCCAGCATTTT. This gives the protein CASSKQGARSNQPQHF. This sequence joins TRBV27 and TRBJ1-5; 9 positions agree with TRBD1. The CDR3 loop spans 16 amino acids. With 5 bases clipped from V and 1 base from J, the junction kept 6 bases outside the gene matches. In germline, CDR1 is MNHEY, CDR2 SMNVEV (reference sequence).

The CDR3 sequence is CAWSIWTGAYEQYF. The CDR3 DNA reads TGTGCCTGGAGTATCTGGACAGGGGCATACGAGCAGTACTTC. The chain joins TRBV30 to TRBJ2-7; TRBD1 aligns across 9 bases. This CDR3 comprises 14 residues. The V gene end was trimmed by 2 bases and the J gene end by 4 bases; junction bases not matched to a gene: 6. Germline V lookup: CDR1 GTSNPN, CDR2 SVGIG (reference sequence).

Here the CDR3 DNA reads TGTGCCAGCAGTTTATCCGCGCAGGGCCGGGCTTACTACAATGAGCAGTTCTTC. Translated, it gives CASSLSAQGRAYYNEQFF. V and J are TRBV27 and TRBJ2-1; a possible D gene is TRBD1 (5 bases). Between the trimmed V and J ends, which lost 0 bases and 3 bases, there was a span of 18 bases. The germline V gene encodes CDR1 MNHEY and CDR2 SMNVEV (reference sequence). The CDR3 totals 18 residues.

The V call is TRBV28, the J call TRBJ2-5; D ambiguous. The CDR3 is 14 residues long. CDR1 MDHEN and CDR2 SYDVKM come from the germline V gene. Trimming removed 5 bases at V and 2 bases at J, with 12 bases between. The CDR3 DNA follows: TGTGCCAGCAGTCCCCCCGGGTTTCAAGAGACCCAGTACTTC. Translation: CASSPPGFQETQYF.

This clonotype has just a few counts. The chain carries TRBV29-1 and TRBJ1-3; D unresolved. This CDR3 contains 13 residues. The V end lost 5 bases, the J end lost 2 bases, and 10 bases lay between the germline ends. Germline V gives CDR1 SQVTM, CDR2 ANQGSEA. The CDR3 coding sequence is TGCAGCGTTTTTTGGCAAACTGGAAACACCATATATTTT. Translation gives CSVFWQTGNTIYF.

The rearrangement joins TRBV7-7 to TRBJ2-7; 7 bases map to TRBD1. Trimming took 5 bases from V and 0 from J; bases not matched to a gene: 13. The CDR3 sequence is 17 residues long. Germline CDR1 reads SSHAT; CDR2 reads FNYEAQ (reference sequence). The CDR3 DNA reads as TGTGCCAGCAGCCCGACACACTCGGACAGGCTCTCCTACGAGCAGTACTTC. Translating it yields CASSPTHSDRLSYEQYF.

The J gene is TRBJ2-1, the V gene TRBV20-1; TRBD2 matches at 8 bases. V shed 1 base and J 4 bases; nucleotides not matched to a gene: 9. This CDR3 spans 16 amino acids. CDR1 DFQATT and CDR2 SNEGSKA come from the germline V gene (reference sequence). CDR3 loop: CSARGGGTSLYNEQFF. CDR3 nucleotide sequence: TGCAGTGCTAGAGGAGGAGGGACTAGTCTTTACAATGAGCAGTTCTTC.

This clonotype was seen only a few times. V gene TRBV9 combines with J gene TRBJ2-1; perhaps TRBD2 as D (5 bases). Germline-derived CDR1 and CDR2 are SGDLS and YYNGEE. V dropped 4 bases and J dropped 2 bases, with 13 bases sitting between them. The CDR3 sequence is 15 residues long. CDR3 coding DNA: TGTGCCAGCAGCCCCCTCGGGGATACCTACAATGAGCAGTTCTTC. It is translated as CASSPLGDTYNEQFF.

The rearrangement uses TRBV12-3 or TRBV12-4 and TRBJ2-3; TRBD2 aligns across 7 bases. The CDR3 has 11 residues. With V trimmed by 10 bases and J by 8 bases, 6 bases remained unmatched. The CDR3 region is CAIVGGGTQYF. The CDR3 DNA reads as TGTGCCATAGTCGGCGGGGGTACGCAGTATTTT.

The chain combines TRBV20-1 with TRBJ2-7, with a weak D call TRBD2 (6 bases). Germline assignment: CDR1 DFQATT and CDR2 SNEGSKA (reference sequence). The V gene lost 3 bases and the J gene lost 7 bases, with 25 bases spanning the gap. The CDR3 consists of 16 residues. The CDR3 DNA reads TGCAGTGCTAGCCCCTTGCAGGCGGGAAAAGGTGCGGAGCAGTACTTC. It codes for CSASPLQAGKGAEQYF.

The chain links TRBV20-1 to TRBJ2-2; 12 bases map to TRBD2. V gave up 6 bases and J gave up 4 bases; unmatched junction bases: 6. The CDR3 covers 15 residues. The germline V gene encodes CDR1 DFQATT and CDR2 SNEGSKA (reference sequence). In nucleotides, the CDR3 is TGCAGTGCGAGGGGACTAGCGGGTTCCACCGGGGAGCTGTTTTTT. Encoded protein: CSARGLAGSTGELFF.

There are a few counts of this clonotype. This chain links TRBV5-1 with TRBJ2-3; D call uncertain. The ends were cut back, 0 bases at V and 0 bases at J, with 8 bases in the middle. The V gene's germline CDR1 is SGHRS and CDR2 YFSETQ. This CDR3 is built from 15 residues. The CDR3 nucleotides read TGCGCCAGCAGCTTGGATGTGGGAAGCACAGATACGCAGTATTTT. Residues: CASSLDVGSTDTQYF.

The chain recombines TRBV5-6 with TRBJ2-3; D might be TRBD1 (5 bases). The CDR3 is made up of 14 amino acids. CDR1 is SGHDT and CDR2 is YYEEEE in the germline V gene. Trimming removed 3 bases at V and 7 bases at J, with 15 bases between. The CDR3 DNA follows: TGTGCCAGCAGCTCGACAGAACTGGTGCATACGCAGTATTTT. Protein product: CASSSTELVHTQYF.

V and J are TRBV15 and TRBJ1-4, with unresolved D. The CDR3 runs 13 residues. Germline V CDR1 and CDR2: LNHNV, YYDKDF (reference sequence). V gave up 4 bases and J gave up 8 bases, with 11 bases separating them. The CDR3 protein is CATSMPGGEKLFF. Here the CDR3 DNA reads TGTGCCACCAGCATGCCGGGAGGCGAAAAACTGTTTTTT.

The chain carries TRBV6-5 and TRBJ1-3, with TRBD1 matching 8 bases. This CDR3 contains 16 residues. Germline V gene sequence: CDR1 MNHEY, CDR2 SVGAGI. J was trimmed by 2 bases and V by 0 bases; bases with no gene match: 3. CDR3 bases: TGTGCCAGCAGTTACTCACCAGGGGGCCCTGGAAACACCATATATTTT. The encoded protein is CASSYSPGGPGNTIYF.